This is a list of T cell receptor beta chains from one sample in a study of blood T cell repertoires in COVID-19. The protocol was immunoSEQ multiplex PCR, while the TCRdb copy is restricted to in-frame clones and leaves out a portion. The table includes approximately 150,000 clones, 70% to 90% detected once. Material for sequencing was peripheral blood. The receptors were gathered from a woman aged 60-75 years with acute or convalescent COVID-19. CDR3s include the opening cysteine and the closing phenylalanine or tryptophan. Each record gives: J gene, CDR3 length, V gene, D gene, clone size, CDR3 protein, CDR3 DNA. The D gene is left open where the match is weak. Where a row states a size, it is once, few, many or the class of an expanded clone; other rows omit it.

TRBJ2-1 13 TRBV28 - - CASSPPGGDEQFF TGTGCCAGCAGTCCCCCGGGTGGTGATGAGCAGTTCTTC
TRBJ2-1 20 TRBV10-1 TRBD2 - CAGSSTPGLAKKSSYNEQFF TGCGCCGGATCCAGTACTCCGGGACTAGCGAAGAAAAGCTCCTACAATGAGCAGTTCTTC
TRBJ2-1 16 TRBV4-2 TRBD2 - CASSQGGGSSYNEQFF TGTGCCAGCAGCCAAGGCGGGGGGAGCTCCTACAATGAGCAGTTCTTC
TRBJ2-1 12 TRBV3-1/TRBV3-2 - once CASSRQDNEQFF TGTGCCAGCAGCCGACAAGACAATGAGCAGTTCTTC
TRBJ1-1 13 TRBV12-3/TRBV12-4 - once CASSGQRNTEAFF TGTGCCAGCAGTGGACAGAGGAACACTGAAGCTTTCTTT
TRBJ2-1 15 TRBV18 TRBD1 - CASTTETGIHNEQFF TGTGCCAGCACCACCGAGACAGGGATCCACAATGAGCAGTTCTTC
TRBJ2-7 11 TRBV7-2 - - CASSSYYEQYF TGTGCCAGCAGCTCCTACTACGAGCAGTACTTC
TRBJ1-2 14 TRBV11-2 - once CASSLISPEYGYTF TGTGCCAGCAGCTTAATTAGCCCAGAGTATGGCTACACCTTC
TRBJ2-3 11 TRBV5-4 - - CASSIKDTQYF TGTGCCAGCAGCATTAAAGATACGCAGTATTTT
TRBJ2-4 14 TRBV19 - - CARRVNWAKNIQYF TGTGCCAGGAGGGTGAACTGGGCCAAAAACATTCAGTACTTC
TRBJ1-1 15 TRBV27 - - CASSFTPAGNTEAFF TGTGCCAGCAGTTTTACCCCCGCAGGAAACACTGAAGCTTTCTTT
TRBJ1-2 16 TRBV19 TRBD1 - CASSPLVQGARSGYTF TGTGCCAGTAGCCCACTGGTACAGGGGGCGCGAAGTGGCTACACCTTC
TRBJ1-5 16 TRBV28 - - CASSRGDRNGNQPQHF TGTGCCAGCAGTCGAGGTGACAGGAACGGCAATCAGCCCCAGCATTTT
TRBJ1-5 15 TRBV6-2/TRBV6-3 TRBD1 - CASSYSDRANQPQHF TGTGCCAGCAGTTACTCGGACAGGGCCAATCAGCCCCAGCATTTT
TRBJ1-1 15 TRBV5-1 - - CASSLFVQENTEAFF TGCGCCAGCAGCTTGTTCGTACAGGAGAACACTGAAGCTTTCTTT
TRBJ2-1 14 TRBV19 - few CASSTAGGYNEQFF TGTGCCAGTAGTACCGCTGGCGGATACAATGAGCAGTTCTTC
TRBJ1-2 13 TRBV28 - - CASSLRRAYGYTF TGTGCCAGCAGTTTGCGCAGGGCCTATGGCTACACCTTC
TRBJ2-7 14 TRBV10-3 TRBD1 once CAISEATGSYEQYF TGTGCCATCAGTGAGGCGACAGGGTCCTACGAGCAGTACTTC